Below are 17 T cell receptor beta chains sequenced from a single sample in a study of technical replicates of blood from a few donors. The protocol was immunoSEQ multiplex PCR, while the TCRdb copy is restricted to in-frame clones and leaves out a portion. The sample yields approximately 75,000 clones, approximately 96% seen once. The sample comprised T cells isolated from PBMCs. All receptors derive from a human donor in good health.

The V gene is TRBV11-1, the J gene TRBJ2-7; D is perhaps TRBD2 (6 bases). V was trimmed by 4 bases and J by 5 bases, leaving 9 bases between them. The CDR3 runs 12 residues. CDR1 is SGHAT and CDR2 is FQDESV in the germline V gene (reference sequence). The chain's CDR3 is CASSWGVDEQYF. The CDR3 DNA is TGTGCCAGCAGCTGGGGGGTAGACGAGCAGTACTTC.

The gene calls are TRBV20-1 and TRBJ1-2; no clear D gene. The CDR3 totals 11 residues. Germline V gene data show CDR1 as DFQATT and CDR2 as SNEGSKA (reference sequence). Trimming shortened V by 7 bases and J by 0 bases, and 6 bases separated the two germline ends. In nucleotides, the CDR3 is TGCAGTGTCTTAGCTAACTATGGCTACACCTTC. This translates into CSVLANYGYTF.

The V and J genes are TRBV2 and TRBJ2-3, with TRBD2 identical over 8 bases. After removal of 5 bases from V and 2 bases from J, the junction contained 12 bases not matched to a gene. Germline values: CDR1 SNHLY, CDR2 FYNNEI. The CDR3 extends over 17 amino acids. CDR3 DNA sequence: TGTGCCAGCAGTACAGGGCCCCGGGAGGGTTACACAGATACGCAGTATTTT. This translates into CASSTGPREGYTDTQYF.

The J gene is TRBJ2-7, the V gene TRBV30, with 7 positions matching TRBD1. Germline V gives CDR1 GTSNPN, CDR2 SVGIG (reference sequence). The CDR3 is made up of 13 amino acids. After removal of 5 bases from V and 0 bases from J, the junction contained 4 bases not matched to a gene. The CDR3 DNA sequence: TGTGCCTGGGGCAGGGGGAGCTCCTACGAGCAGTACTTC. This codes for CAWGRGSSYEQYF.

The CDR3 loop is CASSPNHPANEKLFF. The CDR3 DNA follows: TGTGCCAGCAGCCCAAACCATCCAGCTAATGAAAAACTGTTTTTT. V and J are TRBV6-6 and TRBJ1-4; no firm D call. The CDR3 is 15 residues long. Germline V gene data show CDR1 as MNHNY and CDR2 as SVGAGI (reference sequence). With 6 bases removed from V and 3 bases from J, the gap between germline ends came to 14 bases.

The V call is TRBV15, the J call TRBJ1-5, with no clear D. This CDR3 spans 13 amino acids. V lost 1 base and J 2 bases, leaving 3 bases between the germline ends. CDR1 and CDR2 from the germline V gene are LNHNV and YYDKDF (reference sequence). CDR3 region: CATSRVGNQPQHF. Written as DNA, the CDR3 is TGTGCCACCAGCAGAGTAGGCAATCAGCCCCAGCATTTT.

The chain combines TRBV19 with TRBJ1-2, with 7 bases identical to TRBD1. V was pared by 1 base and J by 5 bases, with 7 bases of the junction left unmatched. This CDR3 has 15 residues. Germline V CDR1 and CDR2: LNHDA, SQIVND (reference sequence). The CDR3 loop is CASSIGDRGLYGYTF. The CDR3 region has the DNA TGTGCCAGTAGTATAGGGGACAGAGGCCTGTATGGCTACACCTTC.

The chain carries TRBV30 and TRBJ1-5, with D maybe TRBD1 (5 bases). Trimming removed 3 bases from V and 5 bases from J, with 11 bases in between. The CDR3 covers 13 residues. Germline V gives CDR1 GTSNPN, CDR2 SVGIG (reference sequence). The CDR3 spells CAWSGDRDQPQHF. DNA for the CDR3: TGTGCCTGGAGCGGAGACAGAGATCAGCCCCAGCATTTT.

The chain links TRBV30 to TRBJ2-1; TRBD2 matches 10 bases. This CDR3 is built from 15 residues. CDR1 and CDR2 (germline): GTSNPN, SVGIG (reference sequence). Losses at the gene ends were 0 bases for V and 4 bases for J; bases not matched to a gene: 3. CDR3 nucleotide sequence: TGTGCCTGGAGTGTTGGGACTAGCGCTTACAATGAGCAGTTCTTC. This codes for CAWSVGTSAYNEQFF.

The DNA for the CDR3 is TGTGCCAGCAGTGCCGGGACAGGGCTAGGCTACACCTTC. Amino acids: CASSAGTGLGYTF. This chain connects TRBV25-1 to TRBJ1-2; 9 bases are shared with TRBD1. V shed 4 bases and J 8 bases; nucleotides not matched to a gene: 5. This CDR3 is built from 13 residues. Germline CDR1 MGHDK, CDR2 SYGVNS.

The chain carries TRBV28 and TRBJ1-5; 10 positions match TRBD1. V shed 10 bases, J shed 5 bases, and the junction held 5 bases outside the gene matches. This CDR3 spans 13 amino acids. Germline assignment: CDR1 MDHEN and CDR2 SYDVKM. CDR3 in DNA: TGTGCCACCACGACAGGGGGCCATCAGCCCCAGCATTTT. Translation: CATTTGGHQPQHF.

This clone has only one observation. V is TRBV5-5 and J is TRBJ1-1; perhaps TRBD1 as D (5 bases). V was cut by 1 base and J by 4 bases, with 8 bases left in between. This CDR3 has 13 residues. In germline, CDR1 is SGHKS, CDR2 YYEKEE (reference sequence). The CDR3 nucleotides are TGTGCCAGCAGCTTGCGCGGGACCACTGAAGCTTTCTTT. Translated: CASSLRGTTEAFF.

The chain employs TRBV6-1 and TRBJ2-1, with D perhaps matching TRBD2 (6 bases). Trimming removed 8 bases from V and 4 bases from J, with 12 bases in between. The CDR3 is made up of 13 amino acids. Germline CDR1 is MNHNS and CDR2 is SASEGT. The CDR3 reads CASVEGPYNEQFF. The CDR3 DNA reads as TGTGCCAGCGTGGAGGGCCCTTACAATGAGCAGTTCTTC.

The chain joins TRBV19 to TRBJ2-7, with D tentatively TRBD2 (7 bases). The CDR3 has 15 residues. CDR1 and CDR2 (germline): LNHDA, SQIVND (reference sequence). Between the trimmed V and J ends, which lost 4 bases and 2 bases, there was a span of 15 bases. CDR3 in amino acids: CASSTLWGGAYEQYF. CDR3 sequence (DNA): TGTGCCAGTAGTACCCTATGGGGGGGCGCCTACGAGCAGTACTTC. Complete variable domain (other parts from reference TRBV19 and TRBJ2-7): DGGITQSPKYLFRKEGQNVTLSCEQNLNHDAMYWYRQDPGQGLRLIYYSQIVNDFQKGDIAEGYSVSREKKESFPLTVTSAQKNPTAFYLCASSTLWGGAYEQYFGPGTRLTVT.

The chain uses TRBV7-2 and TRBJ2-3, with 8 positions matching TRBD2. The CDR3 is 15 residues long. V was pared by 3 bases and J by 3 bases, with 5 bases of the junction left unmatched. Looked up from germline, CDR1 is SGHTA and CDR2 is FQGNSA. This CDR3 reads CASSFSGSWTDTQYF. CDR3 DNA sequence: TGTGCCAGCAGCTTCAGCGGGAGTTGGACAGATACGCAGTATTTT.

This clone was picked up one time. The chain links TRBV28 to TRBJ2-7; D gene uncertain. The CDR3 covers 11 residues. Trimming pared 2 bases from V and 7 bases from J, leaving 6 bases between. Germline V gene sequence: CDR1 MDHEN, CDR2 SYDVKM. The CDR3 region has the DNA TGTGCCAGCAGTTTAACGGGTGAGCAGTACTTC. It encodes CASSLTGEQYF.

V gene TRBV5-4 combines with J gene TRBJ2-5; the match to TRBD1 covers 8 bases. With V trimmed by 1 base and J by 2 bases, 7 bases remained unmatched. The CDR3 has 16 amino acids. Germline-derived CDR1 and CDR2 are SGHNT and YYREEE (reference sequence). The CDR3: CASSLLAGGGQETQYF. CDR3 nucleotide sequence: TGTGCCAGCAGCTTGTTGGCAGGGGGCGGTCAAGAGACCCAGTACTTC.